The 28 T cell receptor beta chains below all came from one sample that was sequenced in a study of blood T cell repertoires in COVID-19. The table came from immunoSEQ multiplex PCR; TCRdb's copy has only in-frame clones and leaves some out. The sample has 55,000 to 90,000 clones; approximately 86% are singletons. The sequenced sample was peripheral blood. Every receptor here comes from an older woman with acute or convalescent COVID-19.

This clone was observed once. V is TRBV5-1 and J is TRBJ2-1; D might be TRBD2 (5 bases). The CDR3 has 18 amino acids. CDR1 is SGHRS and CDR2 is YFSETQ in the germline V gene. Trimming removed 0 bases from V and 1 base from J, with 17 bases in between. The DNA for the CDR3 is TGCGCCAGCAGCTTGGGGAGGAAAACAGTAACGTCCTACAATGAGCAGTTCTTC. As protein: CASSLGRKTVTSYNEQFF.

V usage is TRBV12-3 or TRBV12-4 and J usage is TRBJ1-2; D perhaps matches TRBD1 (6 bases). V lost 1 base to trimming and J lost 5 bases, with 8 bases between them. The CDR3 contains 13 residues. The CDR3 bases are TGTGCCAGCAGTTTAGGGCAGGGGTATGGCTACACCTTC. This gives the protein CASSLGQGYGYTF.

This chain joins TRBV12-5 and TRBJ2-1; TRBD2 matches 8 bases. V lost 0 bases, J lost 0 bases, and 10 bases stayed unmatched. Germline values: CDR1 LGHNT, CDR2 FRNRAP. This CDR3 is 19 amino acids long. CDR3 region: CASGLVRLAGGSSYNEQFF. CDR3 coding DNA: TGTGCTAGTGGTTTGGTACGATTGGCGGGGGGAAGCTCCTACAATGAGCAGTTCTTC.

The DNA of the CDR3 is TGCGCCAGCAGTCGGACAGGGAAGAACACCGGGGAGCTGTTTTTT. Its protein product is CASSRTGKNTGELFF. J is TRBJ2-2 and V is TRBV5-1; 8 bases are a match to TRBD1. The CDR3 is 15 amino acids. Trimming at V came to 5 bases and at J to 1 base, leaving 4 bases not matched to a gene. Germline CDR1 SGHRS, CDR2 YFSETQ.

This clone was seen a handful of times. The V and J genes are TRBV5-1 and TRBJ1-2; D unclear. The V gene lost 4 bases and the J gene lost 2 bases, with 12 bases spanning the gap. Germline V gene sequence: CDR1 SGHRS, CDR2 YFSETQ. The CDR3 is 14 amino acids. CDR3 protein: CASSIGPGNYGYTF. As DNA, the CDR3 is TGCGCCAGCAGCATTGGACCGGGAAACTATGGCTACACCTTC. The whole variable domain, filled in from reference TRBV5-1 and TRBJ1-2, reads KAGVTQTPRYLIKTRGQQVTLSCSPISGHRSVSWYQQTPGQGLQFLFEYFSETQRNKGNFPGRFSGRQFSNSRSEMNVSTLELGDSALYLCASSIGPGNYGYTFGSGTRLTVV.

The V call is TRBV14, the J call TRBJ2-5, with D possibly TRBD2 on 6 matching bases. CDR3 length: 17 residues. V gave up 4 bases and J gave up 2 bases, with 20 bases separating them. The V gene's germline CDR1 is SGHDN and CDR2 FVKESK. CDR3 region: CASSLISGAGIQETQYF. CDR3 DNA sequence: TGTGCCAGCAGCCTGATAAGCGGCGCGGGGATACAAGAGACCCAGTACTTC. The whole variable domain, filled in from reference TRBV14 and TRBJ2-5, reads EAGVTQFPSHSVIEKGQTVTLRCDPISGHDNLYWYRRVMGKEIKFLLHFVKESKQDESGMPNNRFLAERTGGTYSTLKVQPAELEDSGVYFCASSLISGAGIQETQYFGPGTRLLVL.

V gene TRBV13 combines with J gene TRBJ2-3, with 7 positions matching TRBD2. From germline, CDR1 is PRHDT and CDR2 FYEKMQ (reference sequence). The CDR3 is 17 residues long. Trimming at V came to 5 bases and at J to 6 bases, leaving 17 bases not matched to a gene. In DNA, the CDR3 is TGTGCCAGCAGCCTATTTACAGCGGGGTACCTGGACGATACGCAGTATTTT. Encoded protein: CASSLFTAGYLDDTQYF. The full variable domain, with the rest looked up from reference TRBV13 and TRBJ2-3, is AAGVIQSPRHLIKEKRETATLKCYPIPRHDTVYWYQQGPGQDPQFLISFYEKMQSDKGSIPDRFSAQQFSDYHSELNMSSLELGDSALYFCASSLFTAGYLDDTQYFGPGTRLTVL.

This chain joins TRBV6-6 and TRBJ2-7; possibly TRBD1 for D (6 bases). V was cut by 6 bases and J by 9 bases, with 15 bases left in between. The CDR3 contains 12 residues. Germline V CDR1 and CDR2: MNHNY, SVGAGI (reference sequence). In DNA form, the CDR3 reads TGTGCCAGCAGCCGGGGCCAAGGGGGGCAGTACTTC. Amino acid sequence: CASSRGQGGQYF.

The chain joins TRBV19 to TRBJ2-3, with TRBD1 matching over 9 bases. The CDR3 loop spans 14 amino acids. Germline CDR1 is LNHDA and CDR2 is SQIVND (reference sequence). Trimming at V came to 6 bases and at J to 7 bases, leaving 8 bases not matched to a gene. The CDR3 nucleotides are TGTGCCAGTAGCAGGGACAGGGATATAAATACGCAGTATTTT. Amino acid sequence: CASSRDRDINTQYF. Variable domain in full (rest from reference TRBV19 and TRBJ2-3): DGGITQSPKYLFRKEGQNVTLSCEQNLNHDAMYWYRQDPGQGLRLIYYSQIVNDFQKGDIAEGYSVSREKKESFPLTVTSAQKNPTAFYLCASSRDRDINTQYFGPGTRLTVL.

This sequence joins TRBV29-1 and TRBJ2-2; tentatively, D is TRBD2 (6 bases). V was shortened by 7 bases and J by 4 bases, with 10 bases between the two germline ends. This CDR3 is built from 12 residues. Germline-derived CDR1 and CDR2 are SQVTM and ANQGSEA. Here the CDR3 reads CSGRGGTGELFF. CDR3 DNA: TGCAGCGGGAGGGGTGGCACCGGGGAGCTGTTTTTT.

This rearrangement joins TRBV6-5 to TRBJ2-6, with D unresolved. The length of the CDR3 is 16 residues. Germline V gives CDR1 MNHEY, CDR2 SVGAGI. The V and J ends lost 0 bases and 0 bases respectively, with 6 bases between them. Written as DNA, the CDR3 is TGTGCCAGCAGTTACTCGTCCAGCTCTGGGGCCAACGTCCTGACTTTC. As protein: CASSYSSSSGANVLTF.

The rearrangement links TRBV28 to TRBJ1-6, with TRBD1 identical over 7 bases. CDR1 is MDHEN and CDR2 is SYDVKM in the germline V gene. This CDR3 region has 15 residues. With 6 bases clipped from V and 2 bases from J, the junction kept 4 bases outside the gene matches. The chain's CDR3 is CASRRDSAYNSPLHF. CDR3 coding DNA: TGTGCCAGCAGGAGGGACAGTGCCTATAATTCACCCCTCCACTTT.

The rearrangement joins TRBV6-6 to TRBJ2-1, with 9 bases lining up with TRBD1. This CDR3 has 15 amino acids. Trimming cost V 6 bases and J 8 bases; bases outside gene matches: 11. The V gene's germline CDR1 is MNHNY and CDR2 SVGAGI (reference sequence). This CDR3 is CASRLTQGAGHEQFF. The CDR3 DNA is TGTGCCAGCAGACTAACACAGGGGGCGGGCCATGAGCAGTTCTTC.

This clone has just one count. The chain links TRBV9 to TRBJ2-5, with 7 nucleotides matching TRBD2. CDR3 length equals 14 residues. The germline CDR1 and CDR2 sequences are SGDLS and YYNGEE. Losses at the gene ends were 0 bases for V and 4 bases for J; bases not matched to a gene: 3. The CDR3 coding sequence is TGTGCCAGCAGCGTAGGGACTAGTTCAGAGACCCAGTACTTC. It encodes CASSVGTSSETQYF.

J is TRBJ2-4 and V is TRBV6-5, with 8 bases aligning to TRBD2. CDR1 and CDR2 (germline): MNHEY, SVGAGI. After removal of 10 bases from V and 0 bases from J, the junction contained 8 bases not matched to a gene. CDR3 length: 15 amino acids. The CDR3 here is CATSRGARAKNIQYF. CDR3 in DNA: TGTGCCACCTCGCGGGGGGCCAGAGCCAAAAACATTCAGTACTTC.

A few counts support this clone. CDR3 region: CASRQGHVYGYTF. CDR3 DNA: TGTGCCAGCAGACAGGGCCACGTCTATGGCTACACCTTC. The genes are TRBV12-3 or TRBV12-4 and TRBJ1-2, with D tentatively TRBD1 (6 bases). This CDR3 is 13 amino acids long. The V and J ends lost 6 bases and 4 bases respectively, with 12 bases between them.

The chain has TRBV5-1 and TRBJ1-4, with 8 positions matching TRBD1. Germline V gene lookup returns CDR1 SGHRS and CDR2 YFSETQ. This CDR3 is built from 17 residues. V lost 3 bases and J lost 11; bases outside the gene matches: 18. The DNA for the CDR3 is TGCGCCAGCAGCTCCGAGAGACCCACAGGGGGAGTATGGAAACTGTTTTTT. Protein: CASSSERPTGGVWKLFF.

The chain recombines TRBV5-1 with TRBJ1-2; 7 positions match TRBD1. V shed 1 base and J 3 bases; nucleotides not matched to a gene: 3. Germline values: CDR1 SGHRS, CDR2 YFSETQ. This CDR3 is 14 amino acids long. The CDR3 is CASSLKGADYGYTF. DNA of the CDR3: TGCGCCAGCAGCTTGAAGGGGGCCGACTATGGCTACACCTTC. The full variable domain, its missing parts supplied by reference TRBV5-1 and TRBJ1-2, is KAGVTQTPRYLIKTRGQQVTLSCSPISGHRSVSWYQQTPGQGLQFLFEYFSETQRNKGNFPGRFSGRQFSNSRSEMNVSTLELGDSALYLCASSLKGADYGYTFGSGTRLTVV.

This clone was detected once. CDR3 coding DNA: TGTGCCAGCAGTTTTCTTCAGGAGGGGGGGGATGAAAAACTGTTTTTT. Amino acid sequence: CASSFLQEGGDEKLFF. This chain uses TRBV28 with TRBJ1-4; D may be TRBD1 (6 bases). The V end was cut by 3 bases, the J end by 6 bases, with 17 bases between. CDR1 and CDR2 from the germline V gene are MDHEN and SYDVKM. The CDR3 length is 16 residues.

J is TRBJ1-5 and V is TRBV12-5, with a weak D call TRBD1 (6 bases). V was clipped by 7 bases and J by 0 bases, with 28 bases between them. From germline, CDR1 is LGHNT and CDR2 FRNRAP. The CDR3 has 20 residues. This CDR3 is CASVRGGAPRPLYSNQPQHF. The CDR3 DNA reads as TGTGCTAGTGTTCGGGGGGGGGCCCCAAGACCTTTGTATAGCAATCAGCCCCAGCATTTT.

DNA for the CDR3: TGCAGTGCTAGTTCCCGGACAGTTACCGAGTACGAGCAGTACTTC. This gives the protein CSASSRTVTEYEQYF. The chain employs TRBV20-1 and TRBJ2-7; D possibly corresponds to TRBD1 (6 bases). V shed 3 bases and J shed 4 bases, with 19 bases lying between them. The CDR3 is 15 amino acids. Germline CDR1 DFQATT, CDR2 SNEGSKA (reference sequence).

The chain recombines TRBV25-1 with TRBJ1-6; D unclear. Germline V gene lookup returns CDR1 MGHDK and CDR2 SYGVNS. V lost 7 bases and J lost 7, with 14 bases in between. The CDR3 consists of 14 residues. Here the CDR3 reads CASNGEGMNSPLHF. The CDR3 DNA follows: TGTGCCAGCAATGGCGAGGGAATGAATTCACCCCTCCACTTT.

This clone was seen just once. This rearrangement joins TRBV28 to TRBJ1-2; D may be TRBD1 (5 bases). The CDR3 sequence is 13 residues long. V lost 7 bases to trimming and J lost 8 bases, with 17 bases between them. Germline CDR1 is MDHEN and CDR2 is SYDVKM. CDR3: CASTPTGGGGYTF. The CDR3 DNA reads TGTGCCAGCACCCCGACGGGGGGGGGAGGCTACACCTTC.

J is TRBJ2-1 and V is TRBV6-4; 8 bases fit TRBD2. Germline CDR1 MRHNA, CDR2 SNTAGT. V dropped 4 bases and J dropped 7; count of bases not matched to a gene: 9. This CDR3 contains 15 residues. CDR3 bases: TGTGCCAGCAGTGTGGTTAGCGGGGAGGGGAATGAGCAGTTCTTC. Translating it yields CASSVVSGEGNEQFF.

This clone has a handful of counts. The chain recombines TRBV12-3 or TRBV12-4 with TRBJ2-1, with D unresolved. This CDR3 comprises 13 residues. Trimming took 3 bases from V and 6 from J, leaving 9 bases between them. CDR3 amino acids: CASSFSSSNEQFF. The CDR3 bases are TGTGCCAGCAGTTTTAGCTCGTCCAATGAGCAGTTCTTC.

V is TRBV27 and J is TRBJ2-6; no reliable D call. Germline values: CDR1 MNHEY, CDR2 SMNVEV (reference sequence). The CDR3 has 13 amino acids. Trimming left V 4 bases short and J 3 bases short, with 4 bases between. The CDR3 here is CASSSYGANVLTF. The CDR3 DNA follows: TGTGCCAGCAGTTCGTATGGGGCCAACGTCCTGACTTTC.

The V call is TRBV11-2, the J call TRBJ2-2; a weak D match, TRBD2 (6 bases). The V and J ends lost 3 bases and 9 bases respectively, with 14 bases between them. Germline V gene lookup returns CDR1 SGHAT and CDR2 FQNNGV. This CDR3 is 14 amino acids long. CDR3 DNA: TGTGCCAGCAGCTTCGGTGGGGGGAACAGGGAGCTGTTTTTT. Amino acid sequence: CASSFGGGNRELFF.

The CDR3 protein is CASSFEAGEQYF. For the CDR3, the DNA is TGTGCCAGCAGTTTTGAGGCAGGGGAGCAGTACTTC. The rearrangement joins TRBV5-4 to TRBJ2-7; D is possibly TRBD1 (5 bases). The germline V and J ends were trimmed by 5 bases and 7 bases, with 13 bases remaining between them. The CDR3 consists of 12 residues. CDR1 is SGHNT and CDR2 is YYREEE in the germline V gene (reference sequence).